This T cell receptor beta chain was obtained from a study of response to subunit inactivated influenza vaccine. Study-level points and caveats: Only a handful of new T cells, the authors suggested, are recruited with each seasonal influenza vaccination.

In regard to this clonotype: Its target is not known.

J was trimmed by 4 bases and V by 4 bases; bases with no gene match: 8. Looked up from germline, CDR1 is KGHDR and CDR2 is SFDVKD. The CDR3 runs 17 residues. TCRdb analysed the RT-PCR reads with MiXCR anew, one entry per CDR3 protein. Here the sample spans 650,000 to 800,000 distinct CDR3 sequences, around 13% being singletons. V usage is TRBV24-1 and J usage is TRBJ2-2, with TRBD1 matching over 10 bases. The specimen comprised PBMCs from blood, sampled 14 days before vaccination. This sequence originates from a man over 45 who received an inactivated influenza vaccine. CDR3 region: CATSDPIGTGATGELFF. The CDR3 DNA is TGTGCCACCAGTGACCCAATAGGGACAGGGGCCACCGGGGAGCTGTTTTTT.